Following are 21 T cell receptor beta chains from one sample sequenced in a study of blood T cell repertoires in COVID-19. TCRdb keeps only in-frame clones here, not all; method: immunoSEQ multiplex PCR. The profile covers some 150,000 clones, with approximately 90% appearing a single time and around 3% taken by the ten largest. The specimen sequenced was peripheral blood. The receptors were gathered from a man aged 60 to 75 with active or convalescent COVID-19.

CDR3 nucleotides: TGTGCCAGCAGCTTAGCGGTGGGGACAGGGTATTACGAGCAGTACTTC. It translates to CASSLAVGTGYYEQYF. The chain is built from TRBV7-8 and TRBJ2-7; TRBD1 matches at 9 bases. There are 16 residues in the CDR3. The V segment lost 0 bases and the J segment 4 bases; nucleotides outside the gene matches: 7. Germline V gene data show CDR1 as SGHVS and CDR2 as FQNEAQ. Full variable domain (remainder filled in from reference TRBV7-8 and TRBJ2-7): GAGVSQSPRYKVAKRGQDVALRCDPISGHVSLFWYQQALGQGPEFLTYFQNEAQLDKSGLPSDRFFAERPEGSVSTLKIQRTQQEDSAVYLCASSLAVGTGYYEQYFGPGTRLTVT.

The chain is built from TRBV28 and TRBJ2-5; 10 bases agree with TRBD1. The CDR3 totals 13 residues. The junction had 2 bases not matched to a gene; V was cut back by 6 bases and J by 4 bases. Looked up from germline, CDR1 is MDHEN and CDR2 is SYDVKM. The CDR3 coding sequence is TGTGCCAGCAGCCGGGACAGGGGAGAGACCCAGTACTTC. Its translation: CASSRDRGETQYF.

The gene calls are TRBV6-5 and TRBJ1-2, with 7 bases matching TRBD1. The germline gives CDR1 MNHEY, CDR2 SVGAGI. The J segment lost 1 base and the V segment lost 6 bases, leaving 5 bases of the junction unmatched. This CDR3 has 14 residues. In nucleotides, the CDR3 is TGTGCCAGCAGCCGGGACAGCTTTAACTATGGCTACACCTTC. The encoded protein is CASSRDSFNYGYTF.

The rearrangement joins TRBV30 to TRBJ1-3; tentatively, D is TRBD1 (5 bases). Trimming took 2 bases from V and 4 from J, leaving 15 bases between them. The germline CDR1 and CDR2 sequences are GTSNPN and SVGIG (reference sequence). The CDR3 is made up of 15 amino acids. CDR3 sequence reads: CAWSSTGALGNTIYF. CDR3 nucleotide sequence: TGTGCCTGGAGTTCCACAGGTGCACTAGGAAACACCATATATTTT.

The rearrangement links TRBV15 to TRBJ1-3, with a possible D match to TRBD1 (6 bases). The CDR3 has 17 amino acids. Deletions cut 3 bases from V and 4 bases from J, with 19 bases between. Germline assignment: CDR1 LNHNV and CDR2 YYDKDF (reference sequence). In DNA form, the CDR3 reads TGTGCCACCAGCAGGTCCGTTAGCGGGGGGCCAGGAAACACCATATATTTT. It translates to CATSRSVSGGPGNTIYF.

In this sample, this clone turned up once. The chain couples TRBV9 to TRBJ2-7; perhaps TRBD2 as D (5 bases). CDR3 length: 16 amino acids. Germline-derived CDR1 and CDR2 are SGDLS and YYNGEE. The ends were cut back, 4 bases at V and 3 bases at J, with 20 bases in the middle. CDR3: CASSPTGNQHDYEQYF. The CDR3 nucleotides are TGTGCCAGCAGCCCCACGGGGAACCAGCACGACTACGAGCAGTACTTC.

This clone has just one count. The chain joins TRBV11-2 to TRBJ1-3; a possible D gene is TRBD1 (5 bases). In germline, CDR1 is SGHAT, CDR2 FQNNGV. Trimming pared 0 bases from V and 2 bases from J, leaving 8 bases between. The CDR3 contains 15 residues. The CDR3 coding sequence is TGTGCCAGCAGCTTAGACTGGACAACTGGAAACACCATATATTTT. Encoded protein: CASSLDWTTGNTIYF.

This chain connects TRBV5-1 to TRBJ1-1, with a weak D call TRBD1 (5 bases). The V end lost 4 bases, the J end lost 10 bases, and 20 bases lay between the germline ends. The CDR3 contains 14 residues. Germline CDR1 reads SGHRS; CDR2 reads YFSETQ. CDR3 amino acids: CASSPTGTPTGAFF. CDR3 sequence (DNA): TGCGCCAGCAGCCCGACCGGGACTCCCACGGGAGCTTTCTTT. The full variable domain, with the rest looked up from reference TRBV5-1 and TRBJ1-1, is KAGVTQTPRYLIKTRGQQVTLSCSPISGHRSVSWYQQTPGQGLQFLFEYFSETQRNKGNFPGRFSGRQFSNSRSEMNVSTLELGDSALYLCASSPTGTPTGAFFGQGTRLTVV.

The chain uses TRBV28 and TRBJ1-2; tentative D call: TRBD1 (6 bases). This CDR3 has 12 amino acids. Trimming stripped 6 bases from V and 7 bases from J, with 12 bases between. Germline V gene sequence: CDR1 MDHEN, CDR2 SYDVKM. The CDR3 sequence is CASRTGLGGYTF. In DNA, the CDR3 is TGTGCCAGCAGGACAGGTCTCGGTGGCTACACCTTC.

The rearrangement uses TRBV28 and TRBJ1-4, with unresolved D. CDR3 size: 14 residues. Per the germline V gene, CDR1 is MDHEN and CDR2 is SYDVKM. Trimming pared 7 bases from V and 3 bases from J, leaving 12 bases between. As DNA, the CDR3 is TGTGCCAGCAAGGAACAGAGCCCTAATGAAAAACTGTTTTTT. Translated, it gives CASKEQSPNEKLFF.

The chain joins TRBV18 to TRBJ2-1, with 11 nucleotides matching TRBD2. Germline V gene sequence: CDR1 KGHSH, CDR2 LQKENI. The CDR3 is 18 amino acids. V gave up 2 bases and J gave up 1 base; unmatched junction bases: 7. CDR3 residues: CASSPNGLAGGSYNEQFF. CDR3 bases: TGTGCCAGCTCACCAAACGGCTTAGCGGGAGGGTCCTACAATGAGCAGTTCTTC.

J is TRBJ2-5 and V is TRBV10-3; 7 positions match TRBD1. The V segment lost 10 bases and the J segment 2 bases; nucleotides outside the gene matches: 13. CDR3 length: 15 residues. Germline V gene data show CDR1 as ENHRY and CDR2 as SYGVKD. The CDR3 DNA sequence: TGTGCCACTAGGCCCAGACAGGGTCCTCAAGAGACCCAGTACTTC. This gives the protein CATRPRQGPQETQYF.

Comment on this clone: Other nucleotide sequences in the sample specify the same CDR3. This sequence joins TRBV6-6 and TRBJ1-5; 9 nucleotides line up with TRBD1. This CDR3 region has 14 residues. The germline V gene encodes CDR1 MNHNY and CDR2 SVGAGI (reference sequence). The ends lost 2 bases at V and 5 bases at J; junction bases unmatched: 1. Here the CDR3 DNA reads TGTGCCAGCAGTTACAGGGACAGGGATCAGCCCCAGCATTTT. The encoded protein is CASSYRDRDQPQHF.

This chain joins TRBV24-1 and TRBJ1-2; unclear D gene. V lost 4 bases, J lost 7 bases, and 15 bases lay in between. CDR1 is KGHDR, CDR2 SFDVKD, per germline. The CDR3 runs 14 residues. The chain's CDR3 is CATSEPTLGSGYTF. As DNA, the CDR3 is TGTGCCACCAGTGAGCCGACTTTAGGCTCTGGCTACACCTTC.

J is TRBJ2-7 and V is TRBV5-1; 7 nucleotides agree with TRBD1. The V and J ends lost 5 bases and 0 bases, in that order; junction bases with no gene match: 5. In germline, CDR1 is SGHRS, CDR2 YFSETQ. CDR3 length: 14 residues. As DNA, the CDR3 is TGCGCCAGCAGAGACAGGGCAAGCTCCTACGAGCAGTACTTC. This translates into CASRDRASSYEQYF. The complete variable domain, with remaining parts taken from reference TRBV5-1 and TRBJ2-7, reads KAGVTQTPRYLIKTRGQQVTLSCSPISGHRSVSWYQQTPGQGLQFLFEYFSETQRNKGNFPGRFSGRQFSNSRSEMNVSTLELGDSALYLCASRDRASSYEQYFGPGTRLTVT.

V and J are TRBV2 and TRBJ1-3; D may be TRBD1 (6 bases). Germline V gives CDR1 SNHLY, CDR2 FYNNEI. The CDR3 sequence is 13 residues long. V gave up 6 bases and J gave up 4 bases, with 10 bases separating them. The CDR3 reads CASSARGGNTIYF. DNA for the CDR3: TGTGCCAGCAGCGCCAGGGGAGGAAACACCATATATTTT.

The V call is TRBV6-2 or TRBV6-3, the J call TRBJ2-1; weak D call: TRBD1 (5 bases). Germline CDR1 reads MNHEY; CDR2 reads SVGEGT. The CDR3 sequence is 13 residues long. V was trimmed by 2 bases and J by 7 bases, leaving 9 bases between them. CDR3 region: CASSYGARNEQFF. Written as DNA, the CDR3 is TGTGCCAGCAGTTACGGGGCCAGAAATGAGCAGTTCTTC.

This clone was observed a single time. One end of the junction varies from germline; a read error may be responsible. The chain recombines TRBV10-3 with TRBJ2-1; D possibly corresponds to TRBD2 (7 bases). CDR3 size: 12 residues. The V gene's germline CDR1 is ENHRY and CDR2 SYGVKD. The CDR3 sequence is CAFRGGGNEQFF. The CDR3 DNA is TGTGCCTTCAGAGGGGGGGGTAATGAGCAGTTCTTC.

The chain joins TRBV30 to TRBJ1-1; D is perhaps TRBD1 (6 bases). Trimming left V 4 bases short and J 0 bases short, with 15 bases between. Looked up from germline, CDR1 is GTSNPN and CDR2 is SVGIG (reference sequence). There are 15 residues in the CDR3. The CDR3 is CAWKRRQGLNTEAFF. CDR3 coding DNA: TGTGCCTGGAAAAGACGCCAGGGGTTGAACACTGAAGCTTTCTTT.

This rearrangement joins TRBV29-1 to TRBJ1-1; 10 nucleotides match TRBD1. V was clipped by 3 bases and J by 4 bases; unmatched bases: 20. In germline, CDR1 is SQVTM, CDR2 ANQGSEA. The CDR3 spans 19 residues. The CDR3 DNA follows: TGCAGCGTTGACGGGGGCCCGGGACAGGGGCTTCGCAGGGGCACTGAAGCTTTCTTT. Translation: CSVDGGPGQGLRRGTEAFF. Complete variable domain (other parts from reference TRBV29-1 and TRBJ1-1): SAVISQKPSRDICQRGTSLTIQCQVDSQVTMMFWYRQQPGQSLTLIATANQGSEATYESGFVIDKFPISRPNLTFSTLTVSNMSPEDSSIYLCSVDGGPGQGLRRGTEAFFGQGTRLTVV.

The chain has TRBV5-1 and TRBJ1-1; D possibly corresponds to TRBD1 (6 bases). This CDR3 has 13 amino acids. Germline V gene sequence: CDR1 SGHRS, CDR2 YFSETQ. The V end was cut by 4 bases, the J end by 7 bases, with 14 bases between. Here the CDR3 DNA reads TGCGCCAGCAGCCCTGGGGGCGCGGGTGAAGCTTTCTTT. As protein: CASSPGGAGEAFF.